Below, 28 T cell receptor beta chains from the same sample are listed, as sequenced in a study of neoadjuvant nivolumab and ipilimumab in lung cancer. Assay used: immunoSEQ multiplex PCR; TCRdb lists only in-frame clones, some missing. Altogether under 5,500 clones are present, approximately 80% being singletons, with the ten largest covering 3% to 4%. The sample was normal lung tissue adjacent to the tumor, taken after neoadjuvant nivolumab, alone or with ipilimumab, at or shortly before surgery. These receptors originate from an adult with non-small cell lung cancer. Some clones in this sample may be carry-over from other donors' samples.

This chain links TRBV5-1 with TRBJ2-7; 10 nucleotides agree with TRBD1. This CDR3 contains 16 residues. V lost 5 bases, J lost 2 bases, and 10 bases stayed unmatched. Germline assignment: CDR1 SGHRS and CDR2 YFSETQ. In DNA form, the CDR3 reads TGCGCCAGCAGAACAACAACCGGGACAGGGGCCTACGAGCAGTACTTC. It translates to CASRTTTGTGAYEQYF.

This clone was seen a single time. This chain links TRBV5-1 with TRBJ2-7; D is unclear. The CDR3 loop spans 12 amino acids. Trimming stripped 3 bases from V and 0 bases from J, with 4 bases between. Germline V gene sequence: CDR1 SGHRS, CDR2 YFSETQ. The CDR3 coding sequence is TGCGCCAGCAGCTCGAGCTCCTACGAGCAGTACTTC. This codes for CASSSSSYEQYF. Combining the CDR3 with reference TRBV5-1 and TRBJ2-7 gives the whole variable domain KAGVTQTPRYLIKTRGQQVTLSCSPISGHRSVSWYQQTPGQGLQFLFEYFSETQRNKGNFPGRFSGRQFSNSRSEMNVSTLELGDSALYLCASSSSSYEQYFGPGTRLTVT.

This clone was found once. The chain is built from TRBV5-4 and TRBJ2-1; 9 nucleotides line up with TRBD2. After removal of 5 bases from V and 9 bases from J, the junction contained 15 bases not matched to a gene. The CDR3 spans 16 residues. Per the germline V gene, CDR1 is SGHNT and CDR2 is YYREEE (reference sequence). CDR3: CASRPRLAEKVGEQFF. The CDR3 DNA follows: TGTGCCAGCAGACCGCGACTAGCGGAGAAAGTTGGTGAGCAGTTCTTC.

The J gene is TRBJ1-1, the V gene TRBV27; 7 nucleotides match TRBD1. The ends lost 8 bases at V and 1 base at J; junction bases unmatched: 10. This CDR3 contains 15 residues. Germline V gene data show CDR1 as MNHEY and CDR2 as SMNVEV (reference sequence). The CDR3 sequence: CASGSRNRGNTEAFF. The DNA of the CDR3 is TGTGCCAGCGGATCCCGGAACAGGGGGAACACTGAAGCTTTCTTT.

The rearrangement uses TRBV6-5 and TRBJ2-7, with 11 nucleotides matching TRBD2. The CDR3 length is 15 residues. V shed 5 bases, J shed 5 bases, and the junction held 8 bases outside the gene matches. Germline V CDR1 and CDR2: MNHEY, SVGAGI. CDR3 DNA: TGTGCCAGCAGTGTTACTAGCGGGAGTCCAAACGAGCAGTACTTC. This gives the protein CASSVTSGSPNEQYF.

This chain joins TRBV29-1 and TRBJ2-1; possible D gene TRBD1, 6 bases. V gave up 4 bases and J gave up 6 bases, with 16 bases separating them. Per the germline V gene, CDR1 is SQVTM and CDR2 is ANQGSEA. The CDR3 extends over 14 amino acids. The chain's CDR3 is CSVVGRGEVNEQFF. As DNA, the CDR3 is TGCAGCGTTGTAGGCAGGGGAGAGGTCAATGAGCAGTTCTTC.

This clone was observed a few times. J is TRBJ2-7 and V is TRBV5-5, with a possible D match to TRBD1 (5 bases). Germline CDR1 is SGHKS and CDR2 is YYEKEE (reference sequence). This CDR3 has 15 amino acids. Trimming left V 0 bases short and J 3 bases short, with 13 bases between. CDR3 in amino acids: CASSLEPGPSYEQYF. CDR3 nucleotide sequence: TGTGCCAGCAGCTTGGAACCAGGGCCGAGCTACGAGCAGTACTTC.

As to this clone: Other nucleotide sequences in the sample specify the same CDR3. J is TRBJ1-5 and V is TRBV6-5; weak D call: TRBD1 (6 bases). Germline values: CDR1 MNHEY, CDR2 SVGAGI. Trimming took 2 bases from V and 5 from J, leaving 13 bases between them. This CDR3 is 15 amino acids long. The CDR3, as DNA: TGTGCCAGCAGTTACACTACAGGGAGCGATCAGCCCCAGCATTTT. It translates to CASSYTTGSDQPQHF.

The chain recombines TRBV5-5 with TRBJ2-1; D gene ambiguous. Germline CDR1 SGHKS, CDR2 YYEKEE (reference sequence). The V end lost 3 bases, the J end lost 6 bases, and 13 bases lay between the germline ends. This CDR3 is 14 amino acids long. The CDR3 DNA is TGTGCCAGCAGCTGGGGATCCTGGAGCAATGAGCAGTTCTTC. Amino acid sequence: CASSWGSWSNEQFF.

V and J are TRBV4-1 and TRBJ2-7, with D possibly being TRBD1 or TRBD2 (7 bases each). V was trimmed by 1 base and J by 3 bases, leaving 16 bases between them. The CDR3 extends over 16 amino acids. Germline loops: CDR1 MGHRA, CDR2 YSYEKL. CDR3 nucleotides: TGCGCCAGCAGCCAAGTGTCAGGGGGGGCATACTACGAGCAGTACTTC. Protein sequence: CASSQVSGGAYYEQYF.

This clone appeared a single time. The V gene is TRBV5-4, the J gene TRBJ1-4; D is ambiguous. There are 13 residues in the CDR3. The germline V gene has CDR1 SGHNT and CDR2 YYREEE (reference sequence). The ends were cut back, 1 base at V and 6 bases at J, with 7 bases in the middle. In DNA form, the CDR3 reads TGTGCCAGCAGCTTGCGGGTGGATGAAAAACTGTTTTTT. Translation: CASSLRVDEKLFF.

The CDR3 coding sequence is TGTGCCAGCTCACCCACTAGCACAGATACGCAGTATTTT. Its translation is CASSPTSTDTQYF. This chain connects TRBV18 to TRBJ2-3; D unresolved. Per germline, CDR1 KGHSH and CDR2 LQKENI. The length of the CDR3 is 13 residues. V gave up 3 bases and J gave up 0 bases, with 4 bases separating them. Full variable domain (rest looked up from reference TRBV18 and TRBJ2-3): NAGVMQNPRHLVRRRGQEARLRCSPMKGHSHVYWYRQLPEEGLKFMVYLQKENIIDESGMPKERFSAEFPKEGPSILRIQQVVRGDSAAYFCASSPTSTDTQYFGPGTRLTVL.

V usage is TRBV2 and J usage is TRBJ2-5; 9 bases map to TRBD1. The trim removed 4 bases at V and 1 base at J, leaving 4 bases unmatched. CDR3 length: 15 amino acids. The germline CDR1 and CDR2 sequences are SNHLY and FYNNEI. CDR3 bases: TGTGCCAGCAGTGTGGGACAGGGACTCCAAGAGACCCAGTACTTC. Translation: CASSVGQGLQETQYF.

The chain combines TRBV5-1 with TRBJ1-2; possibly TRBD1 for D (5 bases). Looked up from germline, CDR1 is SGHRS and CDR2 is YFSETQ. Trimming pared 0 bases from V and 6 bases from J, leaving 9 bases between. CDR3 length equals 13 residues. The CDR3 nucleotides read TGCGCCAGCAGCTTGGGACAGTTAGATGGCTACACCTTC. Amino acid sequence: CASSLGQLDGYTF. The complete variable domain, with remaining parts taken from reference TRBV5-1 and TRBJ1-2, reads KAGVTQTPRYLIKTRGQQVTLSCSPISGHRSVSWYQQTPGQGLQFLFEYFSETQRNKGNFPGRFSGRQFSNSRSEMNVSTLELGDSALYLCASSLGQLDGYTFGSGTRLTVV.

The V gene is TRBV10-1, the J gene TRBJ2-7; D perhaps matches TRBD2 (6 bases). Deletions cut 7 bases from V and 6 bases from J, with 22 bases between. The CDR3 consists of 15 residues. Germline values: CDR1 WNHNN, CDR2 SYGVQD (reference sequence). The CDR3 here is CASTGWGRHTSEQYF. The CDR3 nucleotides read TGCGCCAGCACCGGTTGGGGGAGGCACACGAGCGAGCAGTACTTC.

The table lists this clone with a few counts. J is TRBJ2-7 and V is TRBV18; perhaps TRBD1 as D (5 bases). Germline lookup yields CDR1 KGHSH and CDR2 LQKENI. The V and J ends lost 0 bases and 9 bases respectively, with 12 bases between them. The CDR3 has 13 residues. The CDR3 nucleotides are TGTGCCAGCTCACCACCCTCAACAGGCGGGCAGTACTTC. Protein sequence: CASSPPSTGGQYF.

The chain couples TRBV11-2 to TRBJ2-5, with a tentative D call TRBD2 (6 bases). This CDR3 is 12 amino acids long. V was trimmed by 6 bases and J by 4 bases, leaving 9 bases between them. Germline-derived CDR1 and CDR2 are SGHAT and FQNNGV. The CDR3 DNA is TGTGCCAGCAGTGGGGGAGGAGAGACCCAGTACTTC. Encoded protein: CASSGGGETQYF.

The chain links TRBV25-1 to TRBJ2-3, with TRBD2 as a possible D gene (5 bases). CDR1 and CDR2 (germline): MGHDK, SYGVNS. The CDR3 is 14 residues long. Between the trimmed V and J ends, which lost 6 bases and 3 bases, there was a span of 13 bases. CDR3 residues: CASSPGSRTDTQYF. DNA for the CDR3: TGTGCCAGCAGCCCGGGGTCCCGAACAGATACGCAGTATTTT.

The gene calls are TRBV4-1 and TRBJ2-1, with D uncertain. CDR1 MGHRA and CDR2 YSYEKL come from the germline V gene. The CDR3 runs 17 residues. V was cut by 0 bases and J by 6 bases, with 18 bases left in between. CDR3 bases: TGCGCCAGCAGCCAAGATAGGAAACACCGTGTAGGCAATGAGCAGTTCTTC. Amino acid sequence: CASSQDRKHRVGNEQFF.

On this clone: The same CDR3 arises from other DNA sequences in this sample as well. The chain is built from TRBV27 and TRBJ1-1; 10 bases map to TRBD1. This CDR3 has 15 amino acids. The germline V gene has CDR1 MNHEY and CDR2 SMNVEV (reference sequence). Trimming at V came to 2 bases and at J to 1 base, leaving 1 base not matched to a gene. For the CDR3, the DNA is TGTGCCAGCAGTTTAGGGACAGGGGCGAACACTGAAGCTTTCTTT. It codes for CASSLGTGANTEAFF.

The V and J genes are TRBV6-1 and TRBJ2-7; tentative D call: TRBD1 (6 bases). Trimming shortened V by 6 bases and J by 0 bases, and 15 bases separated the two germline ends. The CDR3 is 15 residues long. Germline CDR1 MNHNS, CDR2 SASEGT. The CDR3 bases are TGTGCCAGCAGCCTCAGGGGCGGTAGCTCCTACGAGCAGTACTTC. This encodes CASSLRGGSSYEQYF.

V gene TRBV5-1 combines with J gene TRBJ1-2; D may be TRBD1 (6 bases). Trimming took off 0 bases at V and 6 bases at J, with 15 bases between the two ends. Germline CDR1 reads SGHRS; CDR2 reads YFSETQ. This CDR3 region has 15 residues. CDR3 sequence: CASSLEGQGTDGYTF. The CDR3, as DNA: TGCGCCAGCAGCTTGGAGGGGCAGGGGACGGATGGCTACACCTTC. Combining the CDR3 with reference TRBV5-1 and TRBJ1-2 gives the whole variable domain KAGVTQTPRYLIKTRGQQVTLSCSPISGHRSVSWYQQTPGQGLQFLFEYFSETQRNKGNFPGRFSGRQFSNSRSEMNVSTLELGDSALYLCASSLEGQGTDGYTFGSGTRLTVV.

In regard to this clone: At one boundary the junction diverges from the germline segment, which might be a read error. The rearrangement joins TRBV25-1 to TRBJ2-5; D gene uncertain. The assigned J gene may be wrong: the sequence end matches TRBJ2-7 better. Germline CDR1 reads MGHDK; CDR2 reads SYGVNS. This CDR3 contains 13 residues. CDR3 nucleotides: TGTGCCAGCAGACGCCCTACCTCCAACGAGCAGTACTTC. This codes for CASRRPTSNEQYF.

This clone is deemed large. The chain recombines TRBV28 with TRBJ2-7; the D gene is possibly TRBD1 (6 bases). The V and J ends lost 4 bases and 6 bases respectively, with 19 bases between them. The CDR3 covers 15 residues. Per the germline V gene, CDR1 is MDHEN and CDR2 is SYDVKM. The CDR3 loop reads CASSSSPRGATEQYF. The DNA of the CDR3 is TGTGCCAGCAGTTCCTCCCCCAGGGGCGCGACCGAGCAGTACTTC.

The chain is built from TRBV27 and TRBJ1-4; D possibly corresponds to TRBD1 (6 bases). This CDR3 has 17 amino acids. CDR1 and CDR2 (germline): MNHEY, SMNVEV (reference sequence). The V and J ends lost 3 bases and 4 bases respectively, with 18 bases between them. CDR3 in amino acids: CASSFHGGGADNEKLFF. The CDR3 nucleotides are TGTGCCAGCAGTTTTCACGGAGGGGGGGCGGATAATGAAAAACTGTTTTTT.

The rearrangement links TRBV7-9 to TRBJ2-3; D is possibly TRBD2 (6 bases). This CDR3 region has 16 residues. Between the trimmed V and J ends, which lost 5 bases and 2 bases, there was a span of 17 bases. Looked up from germline, CDR1 is SEHNR and CDR2 is FQNEAQ (reference sequence). The CDR3 is CASSLLSAGTTDTQYF. CDR3 DNA: TGTGCCAGCAGCCTACTCTCGGCGGGGACCACAGATACGCAGTATTTT.

V usage is TRBV2 and J usage is TRBJ2-3; D tentatively reads TRBD1 or TRBD2 (6 bases each). Germline V gives CDR1 SNHLY, CDR2 FYNNEI. The V end was cut by 6 bases, the J end by 1 base, with 11 bases between. The CDR3 contains 14 residues. The CDR3 reads CASRRGEGTDTQYF. The CDR3 DNA reads as TGTGCCAGCAGGAGGGGGGAGGGCACAGATACGCAGTATTTT. Drawing the rest from reference TRBV2 and TRBJ2-3, the complete variable domain is EPEVTQTPSHQVTQMGQEVILRCVPISNHLYFYWYRQILGQKVEFLVSFYNNEISEKSEIFDDQFSVERPDGSNFTLKIRSTKLEDSAMYFCASRRGEGTDTQYFGPGTRLTVL.

V and J are TRBV11-2 and TRBJ2-5; 10 bases match TRBD2. This CDR3 region has 19 residues. After removal of 0 bases from V and 0 bases from J, the junction contained 10 bases not matched to a gene. CDR1 and CDR2 (germline): SGHAT, FQNNGV. The CDR3: CASSLEIWTSGPDQETQYF. In nucleotides, the CDR3 is TGTGCCAGCAGCTTAGAAATCTGGACTAGCGGACCTGACCAAGAGACCCAGTACTTC.